This T cell receptor beta chain was captured by sequencing in a study of beta chain features in type 1 diabetes. General study results and limits: Type 1 diabetes patients showed a moderate but significant shortening of TCRB CDR3s in all four CD4+ subsets. Fewer junction insertions and more nucleotide deletions appeared in type 1 diabetes patients. Overrepresentation of cells with high TCR expression could result from cDNA sequencing.

Expressed TCRB transcripts were sequenced after all isolated RNA was converted to cDNA. Produced via immunoSEQ multiplex PCR; TCRdb's table is partial and in-frame only. The table lists 310,000 or so clones, 9.3% of them singletons, with about 1% in the top ten. Markers CD45RO/CCR7/CD25/CD127/CD95/CD27 served to sort CD4+ naive, central memory, regulatory and stem cell-like memory cells. Each sorted population was over 95% pure. A remark on this clone: Its antigen is currently unknown.

This CDR3 comprises 13 residues. CDR1 is MNHEY, CDR2 SMNVEV, per germline (reference sequence). The germline V and J ends were trimmed by 2 bases and 9 bases, with 11 bases remaining between them. The chain couples TRBV27 to TRBJ2-1; D uncertain. The TCR was taken from a man aged 30 to 45 with type 1 diabetes. Material for sequencing was central memory CD4+ T cells from blood. CDR3 in amino acids: CASSLPSTGEQFF. CDR3 coding DNA: TGTGCCAGCAGTTTACCCTCTACGGGTGAGCAGTTCTTC.